A single sample is the source of the 20 T cell receptor beta chains below, sequenced in a study of T cells after yellow fever vaccination. Via MiXCR, TCRdb re-called the 5' RACE reads, giving one row per CDR3 protein. The sample gives about 300,000 distinct CDR3 sequences, roughly 4% of which show up once; roughly a quarter is in the top ten. The starting material was PBMCs, obtained 5 days after the yellow fever booster vaccination. The receptors stem from a man aged 18 to 30 who received the YFV17D yellow fever vaccine.

Ten or more counts support this clonotype. The chain recombines TRBV23-1 with TRBJ2-2, with D unresolved. TRBV23-1 is an open reading frame, and its role is uncertain. The germline V and J ends were trimmed by 5 bases and 6 bases, with 7 bases remaining between them. The CDR3 has 12 residues. The CDR3: CASSTRAGELFF. The DNA of the CDR3 is TGCGCCAGCAGTACGAGAGCCGGGGAGCTGTTTTTT.

The table lists this clonotype with a few counts. The chain employs TRBV7-2 and TRBJ1-3; D is unclear. Germline V gene lookup returns CDR1 SGHTA and CDR2 FQGNSA. The CDR3 contains 11 residues. Trimming took 1 base from V and 10 from J, leaving 5 bases between them. The CDR3 region has the DNA TGTGCCAGCAGCTTAGGTGGGACCATATATTTT. This gives the protein CASSLGGTIYF.

This clonotype was seen many times. V and J are TRBV12-3 or TRBV12-4 and TRBJ2-1; 11 nucleotides align to TRBD2. V lost 1 base and J lost 2; bases outside the gene matches: 1. The CDR3 has 16 residues. The CDR3 region has the DNA TGTGCCAGCAGTTTAGGGGGACTAGCGGCCTACAATGAGCAGTTCTTC. Protein sequence: CASSLGGLAAYNEQFF.

This CDR3 is CASGLVPSGGAGDTQYF. The DNA for the CDR3 is TGTGCTAGTGGTTTGGTACCTAGCGGGGGGGCAGGAGATACGCAGTATTTT. The chain couples TRBV12-5 to TRBJ2-3, with 12 bases identical to TRBD2. V lost 0 bases to trimming and J lost 5 bases; unmatched junction nucleotides: 6. This CDR3 has 17 amino acids. The V gene's germline CDR1 is LGHNT and CDR2 FRNRAP. The full variable domain, rest sourced from reference TRBV12-5 and TRBJ2-3, is DARVTQTPRHKVTEMGQEVTMRCQPILGHNTVFWYRQTMMQGLELLAYFRNRAPLDDSGMPKDRFSAEMPDATLATLKIQPSEPRDSAVYFCASGLVPSGGAGDTQYFGPGTRLTVL.

This clonotype was counted a few times. The chain employs TRBV7-2 and TRBJ1-4, with D possibly matching TRBD1 (6 bases). CDR1 and CDR2 from the germline V gene are SGHTA and FQGNSA. The V end lost 6 bases, the J end lost 3 bases, and 14 bases lay between the germline ends. The CDR3 has 15 amino acids. For the CDR3, the DNA is TGTGCCAGCAGACACTCGGCAGGGGCTAATGAAAAACTGTTTTTT. Its protein product is CASRHSAGANEKLFF.

This clonotype was seen repeatedly, ten times or more. The gene calls are TRBV7-9 and TRBJ2-3; 8 bases align to TRBD1. J was trimmed by 5 bases and V by 5 bases; bases with no gene match: 3. CDR1 and CDR2 (germline): SEHNR, FQNEAQ (reference sequence). The CDR3 is 13 amino acids. The CDR3 is CASSRQGLDTQYF. The DNA of the CDR3 is TGTGCCAGCAGCCGACAGGGGCTAGATACGCAGTATTTT.

In this sample, this clonotype turned up many times. The rearrangement links TRBV3-1 to TRBJ2-5; maybe TRBD2 (6 bases). Germline V lookup: CDR1 LGHDT, CDR2 YNNKEL (reference sequence). Trimming cost V 10 bases and J 5 bases, with 26 bases left between them. This CDR3 has 16 amino acids. CDR3 loop: CATNDGSTWTKETQYF. The CDR3 nucleotides are TGTGCCACCAACGACGGATCGACCTGGACTAAGGAGACCCAGTACTTC.

This clonotype was seen many times. This chain joins TRBV29-1 and TRBJ1-1; D ambiguous. V gave up 0 bases and J gave up 4 bases, with 12 bases separating them. The CDR3 length is 14 residues. CDR1 and CDR2 (germline): SQVTM, ANQGSEA. CDR3 amino acids: CSVEDTVKGTEAFF. For the CDR3, the DNA is TGCAGCGTTGAAGATACGGTAAAAGGCACTGAAGCTTTCTTT.

This clonotype was seen ten or more times. The rearrangement uses TRBV5-4 and TRBJ2-1, with no clear D. Trimming cost V 1 base and J 5 bases, with 7 bases left between them. This CDR3 contains 13 residues. Germline V gene sequence: CDR1 SGHNT, CDR2 YYREEE (reference sequence). CDR3 sequence reads: CASSLLGDNEQFF. The CDR3 DNA reads TGTGCCAGCAGCTTGTTAGGAGACAATGAGCAGTTCTTC.

This clonotype was detected only a few times. This sequence joins TRBV18 and TRBJ1-2; D may be TRBD1 (5 bases). The germline V gene encodes CDR1 KGHSH and CDR2 LQKENI. Trimming removed 0 bases at V and 4 bases at J, with 18 bases between. The CDR3 extends over 17 amino acids. CDR3 in amino acids: CASSPPLVGEASYGYTF. CDR3 sequence (DNA): TGTGCCAGCTCACCACCACTTGTGGGGGAAGCGAGCTATGGCTACACCTTC. Supplemented by reference TRBV18 and TRBJ1-2, the full variable domain reads NAGVMQNPRHLVRRRGQEARLRCSPMKGHSHVYWYRQLPEEGLKFMVYLQKENIIDESGMPKERFSAEFPKEGPSILRIQQVVRGDSAAYFCASSPPLVGEASYGYTFGSGTRLTVV.

This clonotype has a handful of counts. V and J are TRBV7-6 and TRBJ2-1; 8 bases are a match to TRBD2. J was trimmed by 10 bases and V by 6 bases; bases with no gene match: 5. This CDR3 has 12 amino acids. The germline gives CDR1 SGHVS, CDR2 FNYEAQ. DNA of the CDR3: TGTGCCAGCAGTCCGGGGGGGCGAGAGCAGTTCTTC. It translates to CASSPGGREQFF.

Only a few counts were recorded for this clonotype. The chain has TRBV11-3 and TRBJ2-7, with 11 bases lining up with TRBD2. With V trimmed by 5 bases and J by 4 bases, 7 bases remained unmatched. This CDR3 is built from 15 residues. Germline V gives CDR1 SGHNT, CDR2 YENEEA. DNA for the CDR3: TGTGCCAGCAGCAAAGGACTAGCGGGCTTTTACGAGCAGTACTTC. It specifies CASSKGLAGFYEQYF.

The sample holds many counts of this clonotype. The chain uses TRBV7-2 and TRBJ2-1; 8 bases are shared with TRBD1. The germline gives CDR1 SGHTA, CDR2 FQGNSA. Trimming took 3 bases from V and 7 from J; bases not matched to a gene: 5. There are 14 residues in the CDR3. The CDR3, as DNA: TGTGCCAGCAGCTTTCAGGGGGCCCTGAATGAGCAGTTCTTC. Protein sequence: CASSFQGALNEQFF.

This clonotype occurred a few times. This sequence joins TRBV7-9 and TRBJ2-3; D possibly matches TRBD1 or TRBD2 (6 bases each). Germline assignment: CDR1 SEHNR and CDR2 FQNEAQ (reference sequence). Trimming removed 5 bases at V and 2 bases at J, with 14 bases between. This CDR3 contains 15 residues. The CDR3 is CASSPSRGLTDTQYF. Written as DNA, the CDR3 is TGTGCCAGCAGCCCCTCCAGGGGACTCACAGATACGCAGTATTTT.

This chain uses TRBV5-1 with TRBJ2-2, with a possible D match to TRBD1 (5 bases). The germline V gene has CDR1 SGHRS and CDR2 YFSETQ. V was clipped by 3 bases and J by 1 base, with 10 bases between them. This CDR3 spans 15 amino acids. In DNA form, the CDR3 reads TGCGCCAGCAGCTCTACCCAGGGGAACACCGGGGAGCTGTTTTTT. It yields the protein CASSSTQGNTGELFF.

This clonotype was seen at least ten times. The V and J genes are TRBV6-2 or TRBV6-3 and TRBJ2-7, with D perhaps TRBD1 or TRBD2 (6 bases each). Trimming left V 10 bases short and J 2 bases short, with 15 bases between. From germline, CDR1 is MNHEY and CDR2 SVGEGT. The CDR3 totals 13 residues. For the CDR3, the DNA is TGTGCCACCAAGGAGGGGGATACCTACGAGCAGTACGTC. It yields the protein CATKEGDTYEQYV.

Only a few counts were recorded for this clonotype. This chain links TRBV20-1 with TRBJ1-5; no reliable D call. From germline, CDR1 is DFQATT and CDR2 SNEGSKA (reference sequence). The CDR3 has 13 amino acids. V lost 1 base and J lost 3, with 7 bases in between. For the CDR3, the DNA is TGCAGTGCTAGAGGGGAAAACAATCAGCCCCAGCATTTT. Translated, it gives CSARGENNQPQHF.

This clonotype was counted only a few times. The rearrangement uses TRBV12-3 or TRBV12-4 and TRBJ1-5; 7 nucleotides match TRBD1. The V segment lost 6 bases and the J segment 2 bases; nucleotides outside the gene matches: 4. The CDR3 length is 14 residues. CDR3 DNA sequence: TGTGCCAGCAGGCAGGGGGGGGGCAATCAGCCCCAGCATTTT. It encodes CASRQGGGNQPQHF.

The rearrangement joins TRBV7-9 to TRBJ2-1; a weak D match, TRBD2 (6 bases). V shed 5 bases and J shed 5 bases, with 13 bases lying between them. The CDR3 is made up of 14 amino acids. Germline V gives CDR1 SEHNR, CDR2 FQNEAQ (reference sequence). The CDR3 reads CASSTTGGHNEQFF. DNA of the CDR3: TGTGCCAGCAGCACTACAGGAGGGCACAATGAGCAGTTCTTC.

CDR3 nucleotide sequence: TGTGCCAGCAGTGAAGGGAGAGGGCATCTAATCGTGGACTACACCTTC. It yields the protein CASSEGRGHLIVDYTF. The J gene is TRBJ1-2, the V gene TRBV6-1; D unclear. The germline CDR1 and CDR2 sequences are MNHNS and SASEGT. This CDR3 spans 16 amino acids. V was trimmed by 1 base and J by 10 bases, leaving 22 bases between them.